Listed here are 20 T cell receptor beta chains from one sample, sequenced in a study of T-cell memory formation after mild COVID-19. TCRdb re-derived calls from the 5' RACE reads in MiXCR, one entry per CDR3 protein. Counted here are about 180,000 distinct CDR3 sequences, around 20% occurring once; the ten biggest clones make up roughly 4.3%. The sequenced material came from PBMCs or a T cell subset sorted from them (not recorded which). These receptor sequences come from a man younger than 35 who had mild COVID-19 (a few samples of this study predate the infection). Cell type and time point are not known.

The chain uses TRBV10-1 and TRBJ2-3; D perhaps matches TRBD1 (6 bases). The CDR3 consists of 16 residues. Trimming removed 3 bases at V and 0 bases at J, with 13 bases between. The germline V gene encodes CDR1 WNHNN and CDR2 SYGVQD (reference sequence). The CDR3 loop is CASSETGTYSTDTQYF. CDR3 nucleotide sequence: TGCGCCAGCAGTGAAACCGGGACATATAGCACAGATACGCAGTATTTT.

The chain uses TRBV6-6 and TRBJ1-2; 8 positions match TRBD1. CDR1 is MNHNY and CDR2 is SVGAGI in the germline V gene (reference sequence). This CDR3 contains 15 residues. V trimming: 1 base; J trimming: 8 bases; junction bases outside the gene matches: 9. This chain's CDR3 is CASSYLGQGAEGYTF. CDR3 DNA: TGTGCCAGCAGTTACTTAGGGCAGGGGGCGGAGGGCTACACCTTC.

The rearrangement links TRBV12-3 or TRBV12-4 to TRBJ2-7; D is undetermined. This CDR3 region has 13 residues. Trimming cost V 3 bases and J 2 bases, with 8 bases left between them. The CDR3 sequence: CASSFGDTYEQYV. DNA for the CDR3: TGTGCCAGCAGTTTTGGGGATACCTACGAGCAGTACGTC.

This clonotype was found a few times. This chain links TRBV7-9 with TRBJ1-2; D perhaps matches TRBD1 (5 bases). V was shortened by 2 bases and J by 8 bases, with 15 bases between the two germline ends. CDR1 and CDR2 from the germline V gene are SEHNR and FQNEAQ (reference sequence). The CDR3 is 14 amino acids. This CDR3 reads CASSLPSGVGGYTF. The CDR3, as DNA: TGTGCCAGCAGCTTACCCTCGGGGGTAGGGGGCTACACCTTC.

In its sample, this clonotype was seen a few times. The rearrangement joins TRBV2 to TRBJ1-2; tentatively, D is TRBD1 (6 bases). The CDR3 runs 13 residues. Germline V gene sequence: CDR1 SNHLY, CDR2 FYNNEI. V lost 7 bases and J 0 bases, leaving 9 bases between the germline ends. The CDR3 DNA is TGTGCCAGCACCAAGGGGGCTAACTATGGCTACACCTTC. This encodes CASTKGANYGYTF.

The chain couples TRBV29-1 to TRBJ2-1, with 7 bases identical to TRBD2. The CDR3 contains 14 residues. The germline CDR1 and CDR2 sequences are SQVTM and ANQGSEA. Germline trimming cut 7 bases from V and 0 bases from J; bases unmatched to any gene: 6. DNA for the CDR3: TGCAGCGCCACGCGGGGGAGCTCCTACAATGAGCAGTTCTTC. It encodes CSATRGSSYNEQFF.

The chain links TRBV4-3 to TRBJ1-1; 7 positions agree with TRBD1. Germline values: CDR1 LGHNA, CDR2 YSLEER. This CDR3 has 13 residues. V was clipped by 0 bases and J by 8 bases; unmatched bases: 3. Written as DNA, the CDR3 is TGCGCCAGCAGCCAAGATAGGGGACAGGAAGCTTTCTTT. Encoded protein: CASSQDRGQEAFF.

V gene TRBV18 combines with J gene TRBJ2-7, with 7 positions matching TRBD1. The ends lost 4 bases at V and 3 bases at J; junction bases unmatched: 6. The CDR3 totals 14 residues. From germline, CDR1 is KGHSH and CDR2 LQKENI. CDR3 in DNA: TGTGCCAGCTCACGCTCGAGACAGGGCTACGAGCAGTACTTC. It encodes CASSRSRQGYEQYF.

This clonotype was detected ten times or more. The chain links TRBV6-6 to TRBJ1-1; D not certain. The CDR3 is 12 amino acids. CDR1 is MNHNY and CDR2 is SVGAGI in the germline V gene (reference sequence). V lost 6 bases to trimming and J lost 3 bases, with 8 bases between them. CDR3: CASRLGDTEAFF. In nucleotides, the CDR3 is TGTGCCAGCAGGCTCGGGGACACTGAAGCTTTCTTT.

The gene calls are TRBV27 and TRBJ2-1, with 8 bases aligning to TRBD2. Germline-derived CDR1 and CDR2 are MNHEY and SMNVEV (reference sequence). This CDR3 is built from 16 residues. V dropped 5 bases and J dropped 0; count of bases not matched to a gene: 6. CDR3 DNA sequence: TGTGCCAGCAGTCCCCTTACTAGCGGCTCCTACAATGAGCAGTTCTTC. It specifies CASSPLTSGSYNEQFF.

This chain links TRBV5-1 with TRBJ1-2; 8 nucleotides line up with TRBD1. Germline V gene sequence: CDR1 SGHRS, CDR2 YFSETQ. The CDR3 sequence is 15 residues long. Germline trimming cut 5 bases from V and 4 bases from J; bases unmatched to any gene: 10. CDR3 DNA sequence: TGCGCCAGCAGGGTCGGACCAGGGGGCGGCTATGGCTACACCTTC. It encodes CASRVGPGGGYGYTF.

This clonotype was detected only a few times. V is TRBV4-3 and J is TRBJ2-3; 7 bases are shared with TRBD1. The CDR3 is made up of 17 amino acids. Losses at the gene ends were 1 base for V and 7 bases for J; bases not matched to a gene: 14. Germline V gene lookup returns CDR1 LGHNA and CDR2 YSLEER. CDR3 DNA: TGCGCCAGCAGCCAAGTAGGGCTGGGGACAGTTACGCATACGCAGTATTTT. This gives the protein CASSQVGLGTVTHTQYF.

The J gene is TRBJ1-2, the V gene TRBV11-2, with TRBD1 identical over 7 bases. The CDR3 has 16 residues. Per germline, CDR1 SGHAT and CDR2 FQNNGV. V lost 5 bases and J lost 1; bases outside the gene matches: 10. The CDR3: CASSLTSGTDNYGYTF. In DNA, the CDR3 is TGTGCCAGCAGCCTGACCTCCGGGACAGATAACTATGGCTACACCTTC.

This clonotype was found a few times. This sequence joins TRBV5-1 and TRBJ1-6, with a weak D call TRBD1 (5 bases). The V end lost 0 bases, the J end lost 8 bases, and 12 bases lay between the germline ends. The CDR3 has 15 amino acids. Germline-derived CDR1 and CDR2 are SGHRS and YFSETQ. As DNA, the CDR3 is TGCGCCAGCAGCTTGGAAGGGGAAGTTCATTCACCCCTCCACTTT. Amino acids: CASSLEGEVHSPLHF.

This clonotype was detected ten times or more. This rearrangement joins TRBV7-9 to TRBJ2-3; D perhaps matches TRBD1 (5 bases). Trimming cost V 11 bases and J 5 bases, with 17 bases left between them. Germline values: CDR1 SEHNR, CDR2 FQNEAQ (reference sequence). This CDR3 comprises 13 residues. The CDR3: CAQDPGLGDTQYF. For the CDR3, the DNA is TGTGCCCAAGATCCAGGGTTGGGAGATACGCAGTATTTT. Variable domain in full (rest from reference TRBV7-9 and TRBJ2-3): DTGVSQNPRHKITKRGQNVTFRCDPISEHNRLYWYRQTLGQGPEFLTYFQNEAQLEKSRLLSDRFSAERPKGSFSTLEIQRTEQGDSAMYLCAQDPGLGDTQYFGPGTRLTVL.

The rearrangement links TRBV6-2 or TRBV6-3 to TRBJ2-2, with D possibly matching TRBD2 (6 bases). The CDR3 is made up of 16 amino acids. The germline V and J ends were trimmed by 2 bases and 3 bases, with 13 bases remaining between them. CDR1 MNHEY and CDR2 SVGEGT come from the germline V gene. CDR3 sequence reads: CASSYESGTYTGELFF. In nucleotides, the CDR3 is TGTGCCAGCAGTTACGAGTCGGGGACTTACACCGGGGAGCTGTTTTTT.

The sample holds a few counts of this clonotype. The chain recombines TRBV25-1 with TRBJ1-2, with no clear D. Trimming removed 2 bases at V and 2 bases at J, with 3 bases between. CDR3 size: 12 residues. CDR1 and CDR2 (germline): MGHDK, SYGVNS. As DNA, the CDR3 is TGTGCCAGCAGTGAAGGGAACTATGGCTACACCTTC. This translates into CASSEGNYGYTF.

The chain couples TRBV2 to TRBJ2-1, with 7 bases identical to TRBD2. The CDR3 has 13 amino acids. V lost 5 bases and J lost 10; bases outside the gene matches: 8. Germline-derived CDR1 and CDR2 are SNHLY and FYNNEI. The CDR3 reads CASSPRVGGEQFF. The DNA for the CDR3 is TGTGCCAGCAGTCCCCGAGTGGGAGGGGAGCAGTTCTTC.

This chain uses TRBV28 with TRBJ2-2; perhaps D is TRBD1 or TRBD2 (5 bases each). Germline V gives CDR1 MDHEN, CDR2 SYDVKM. CDR3 size: 14 residues. Trimming removed 11 bases from V and 3 bases from J, with 16 bases in between. CDR3: CAGTKGWDTGELFF. The CDR3 DNA reads as TGTGCCGGGACGAAGGGCTGGGACACCGGGGAGCTGTTTTTT.

The CDR3 here is CASSLGLGEASPLHF. The CDR3 DNA reads as TGTGCCAGTAGTCTCGGTTTGGGGGAAGCTTCACCCCTCCACTTT. The gene calls are TRBV19 and TRBJ1-6, with a possible D match to TRBD1 (5 bases). Germline CDR1 and CDR2: LNHDA and SQIVND (reference sequence). The CDR3 loop spans 15 amino acids. V lost 5 bases and J 9 bases, leaving 17 bases between the germline ends.